Here is one T cell receptor beta chain with its context. The antigen remains undetermined. One end of the junction is discordant with germline, which a read error may explain. CDR3 size: 10 residues. Per germline, CDR1 MNHNS and CDR2 SASEGT. These data are taken from a study of Graves' ophthalmopathy and Graves' hyperthyroidism. Amplification from RNA transcripts yielded the TCR beta CDR3 regions. HTBI primers primed a first-round RT-PCR, and a second-round multiplex PCR followed. TCRdb independently ran MiXCR on the multiplex PCR reads; one entry per CDR3 protein. The table has hundreds of thousands of distinct CDR3 sequences, 35% to 50% seen once. Pregnancy or lactation, uncontrolled infections and other autoimmune diseases were grounds for excluding patients. Findings and limits, study-wide: Its predictions of ophthalmopathy progression gave the model over 70% sensitivity and approximately 72% specificity. For separating ophthalmopathy from stable hyperthyroidism, a 13-signature model gave 85% to 90% sensitivity and approximately 76% specificity. The authors also found most expanded thyroid clonotypes above 0.001 frequency in blood.

The clonotype comes from an adult man with Graves' ophthalmopathy. Specimen: peripheral blood. The gene calls are TRBV6-1 and TRBJ2-6; D gene ambiguous. The CDR3 nucleotides are TGTGCCAGCAGAATGAACACTGAAGCTTTC. Translating it yields CASRMNTEAF.